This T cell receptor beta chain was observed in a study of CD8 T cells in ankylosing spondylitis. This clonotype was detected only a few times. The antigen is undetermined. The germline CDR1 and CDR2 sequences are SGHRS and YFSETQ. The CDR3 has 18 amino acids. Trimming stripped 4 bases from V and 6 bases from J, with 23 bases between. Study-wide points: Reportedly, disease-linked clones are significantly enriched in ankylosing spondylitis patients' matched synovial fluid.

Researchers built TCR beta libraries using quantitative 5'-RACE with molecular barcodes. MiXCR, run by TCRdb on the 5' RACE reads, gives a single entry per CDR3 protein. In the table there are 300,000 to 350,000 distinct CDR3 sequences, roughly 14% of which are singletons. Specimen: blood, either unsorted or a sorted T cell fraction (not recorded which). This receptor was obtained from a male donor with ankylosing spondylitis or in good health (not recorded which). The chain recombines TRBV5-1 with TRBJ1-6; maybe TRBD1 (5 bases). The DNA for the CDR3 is TGCGCCAGCAGCGGGCGAGCGGGGACGGAGCCGGTTAATTCACCCCTCCACTTT. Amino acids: CASSGRAGTEPVNSPLHF.